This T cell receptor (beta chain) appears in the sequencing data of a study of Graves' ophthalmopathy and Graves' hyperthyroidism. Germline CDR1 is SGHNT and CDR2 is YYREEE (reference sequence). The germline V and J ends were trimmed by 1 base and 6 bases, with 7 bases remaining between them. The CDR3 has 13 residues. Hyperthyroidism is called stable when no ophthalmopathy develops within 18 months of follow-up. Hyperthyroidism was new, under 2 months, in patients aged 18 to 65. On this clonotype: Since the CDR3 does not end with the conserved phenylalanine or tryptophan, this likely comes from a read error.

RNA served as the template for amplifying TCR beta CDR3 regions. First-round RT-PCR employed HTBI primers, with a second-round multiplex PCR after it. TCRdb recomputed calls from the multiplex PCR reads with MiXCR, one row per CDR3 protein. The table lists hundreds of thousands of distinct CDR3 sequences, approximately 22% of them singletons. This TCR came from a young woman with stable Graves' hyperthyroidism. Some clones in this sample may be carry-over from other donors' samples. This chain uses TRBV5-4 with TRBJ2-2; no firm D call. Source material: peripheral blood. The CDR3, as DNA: TGTGCCAGCAGCTTGTCTGGGTCCGGGGAGCTGTTTTCT. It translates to CASSLSGSGELFS.